This T cell receptor beta chain came from a study of OX40 agonist ivuxolimab in advanced cancers. Looking at the study overall: Dose-escalation patients had hepatocellular carcinoma, melanoma, renal cell or head and neck cancer. Study-wide points: Average numbers of expanded clones were greater in CD8+ T cells than in CD4+.

Excluded were patients having autoimmune disease history or systemic immunosuppression. V was clipped by 0 bases and J by 3 bases, with 13 bases between them. The CDR3 sequence is 16 residues long. The V gene's germline CDR1 is SGHDT and CDR2 YYEEEE. A note on this clone: The antigen remains undetermined.

Repertoires were generated with immunoSEQ multiplex PCR, while TCRdb's copy carries only in-frame clones and drops some. This table has some 70,000 clones, 70% to 90% appearing once. The chain carries TRBV5-6 and TRBJ2-1; D is uncertain. The sample in question was CD4+ or CD8+ T cells sorted from blood, obtained in a trial of the OX40 agonist ivuxolimab. This clonotype was sampled from an adult with an advanced solid tumor such as melanoma, head and neck, liver or kidney cancer. Here the CDR3 reads CASSLEIESRYNEQFF. The CDR3 DNA reads TGTGCCAGCAGCTTGGAGATAGAATCCCGCTACAATGAGCAGTTCTTC.